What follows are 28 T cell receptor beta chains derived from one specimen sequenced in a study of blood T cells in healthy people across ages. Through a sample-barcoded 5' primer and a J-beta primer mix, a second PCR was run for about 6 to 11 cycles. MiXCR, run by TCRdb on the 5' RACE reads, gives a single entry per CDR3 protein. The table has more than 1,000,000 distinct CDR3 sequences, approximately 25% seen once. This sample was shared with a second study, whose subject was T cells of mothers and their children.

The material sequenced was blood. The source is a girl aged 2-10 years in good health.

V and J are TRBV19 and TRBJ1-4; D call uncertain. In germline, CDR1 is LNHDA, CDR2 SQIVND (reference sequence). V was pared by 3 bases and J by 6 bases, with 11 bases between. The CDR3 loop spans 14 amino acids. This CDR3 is CASSMMLGYEKLFF. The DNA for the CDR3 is TGTGCCAGTAGTATGATGTTGGGATATGAAAAACTGTTTTTT.

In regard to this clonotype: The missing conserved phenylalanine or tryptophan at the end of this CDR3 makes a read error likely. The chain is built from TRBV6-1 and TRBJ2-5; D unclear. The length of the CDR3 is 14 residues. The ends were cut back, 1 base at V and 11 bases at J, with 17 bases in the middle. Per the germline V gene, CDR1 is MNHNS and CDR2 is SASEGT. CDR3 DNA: TGTGCCAGCAGTGAAGGCCCAGAGCCTATAGAGCAGTACCTC. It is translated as CASSEGPEPIEQYL.

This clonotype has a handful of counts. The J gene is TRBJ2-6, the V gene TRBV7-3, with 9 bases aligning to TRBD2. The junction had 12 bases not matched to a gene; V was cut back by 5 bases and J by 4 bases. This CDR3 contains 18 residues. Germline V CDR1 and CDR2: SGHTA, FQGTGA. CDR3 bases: TGTGCCAGCAGCCTTCGCGGGGGGGCCACGGTAGGGGCCAACGTCCTGACTTTC. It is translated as CASSLRGGATVGANVLTF.

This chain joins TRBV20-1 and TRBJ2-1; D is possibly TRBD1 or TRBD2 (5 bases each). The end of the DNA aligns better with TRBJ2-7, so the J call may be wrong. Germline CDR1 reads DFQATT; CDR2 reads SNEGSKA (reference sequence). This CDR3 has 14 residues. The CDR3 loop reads CSARDREGNYEQYF. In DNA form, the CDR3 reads TGCAGTGCTAGAGATCGAGAGGGGAACTACGAGCAGTACTTC.

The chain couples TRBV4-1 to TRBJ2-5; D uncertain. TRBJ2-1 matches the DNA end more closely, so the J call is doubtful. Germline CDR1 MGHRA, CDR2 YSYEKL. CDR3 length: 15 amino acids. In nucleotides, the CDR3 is TGCGCCAGCAGCCAAGAATGGGCAGGAACAAATGAGCAGTTCTTC. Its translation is CASSQEWAGTNEQFF.

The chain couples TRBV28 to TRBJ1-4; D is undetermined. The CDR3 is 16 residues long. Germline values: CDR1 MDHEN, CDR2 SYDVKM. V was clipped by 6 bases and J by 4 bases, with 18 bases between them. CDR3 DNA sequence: TGTGCCAGCAGCCTCCACGCTCTGAACATTAATGAAAAACTGTTTTTT. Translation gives CASSLHALNINEKLFF.

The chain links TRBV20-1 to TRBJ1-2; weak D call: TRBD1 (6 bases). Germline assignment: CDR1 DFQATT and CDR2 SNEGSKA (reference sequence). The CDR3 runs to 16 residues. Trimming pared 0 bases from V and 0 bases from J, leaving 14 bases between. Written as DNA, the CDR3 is TGCAGTGCTAGAGATTGGGACACGGGAGCTAACTATGGCTACACCTTC. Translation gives CSARDWDTGANYGYTF.

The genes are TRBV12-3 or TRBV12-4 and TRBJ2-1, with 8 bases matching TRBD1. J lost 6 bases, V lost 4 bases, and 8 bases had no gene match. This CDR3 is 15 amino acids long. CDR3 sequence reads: CASSSGTGPGNEQFF. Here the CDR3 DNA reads TGTGCCAGCAGTTCCGGGACAGGCCCAGGCAATGAGCAGTTCTTC.

CDR3 nucleotides: TGTGCCAGCAGCCAAGCGGGAACAGGACATGAAAAACTGTTTTTT. It yields the protein CASSQAGTGHEKLFF. The chain combines TRBV3-1 with TRBJ1-4; possibly TRBD1 for D (5 bases). Germline V gene lookup returns CDR1 LGHDT and CDR2 YNNKEL (reference sequence). Trimming left V 1 base short and J 6 bases short, with 12 bases between. The CDR3 sequence is 15 residues long.

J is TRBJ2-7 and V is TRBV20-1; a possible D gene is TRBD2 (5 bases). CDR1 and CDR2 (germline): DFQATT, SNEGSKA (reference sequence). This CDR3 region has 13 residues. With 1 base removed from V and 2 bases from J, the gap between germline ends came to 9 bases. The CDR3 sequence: CSARVGIAYEQYF. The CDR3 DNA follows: TGCAGTGCTAGAGTCGGGATAGCCTACGAGCAGTACTTC.

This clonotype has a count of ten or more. The CDR3 spells CASRTGGSYEQYF. Here the CDR3 DNA reads TGTGCCAGTCGGACAGGGGGATCCTACGAGCAGTACTTC. This chain links TRBV28 with TRBJ2-7, with 10 bases that match TRBD1. The CDR3 loop spans 13 amino acids. The germline V gene has CDR1 MDHEN and CDR2 SYDVKM. V shed 9 bases and J 1 base; nucleotides not matched to a gene: 3.

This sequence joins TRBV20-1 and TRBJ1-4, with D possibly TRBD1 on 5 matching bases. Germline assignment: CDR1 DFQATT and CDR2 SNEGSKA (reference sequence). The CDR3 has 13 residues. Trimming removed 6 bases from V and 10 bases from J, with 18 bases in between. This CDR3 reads CSAGAGRGGKLFF. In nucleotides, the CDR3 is TGCAGTGCCGGGGCGGGGAGAGGTGGAAAACTGTTTTTT.

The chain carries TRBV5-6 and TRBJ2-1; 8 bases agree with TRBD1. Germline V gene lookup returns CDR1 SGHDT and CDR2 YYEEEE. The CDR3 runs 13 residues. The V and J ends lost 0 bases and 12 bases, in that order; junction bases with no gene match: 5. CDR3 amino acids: CASSLGDRGWQFF. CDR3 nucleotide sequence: TGTGCCAGCAGCTTGGGAGACAGGGGTTGGCAGTTCTTC.

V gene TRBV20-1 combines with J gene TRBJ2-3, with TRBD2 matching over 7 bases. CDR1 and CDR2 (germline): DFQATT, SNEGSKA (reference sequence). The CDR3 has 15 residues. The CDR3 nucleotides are TGCAGCCTGACCGAACTAGCGAGTGGATCAGATACGCAGTATTTT. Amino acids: CSLTELASGSDTQYF.

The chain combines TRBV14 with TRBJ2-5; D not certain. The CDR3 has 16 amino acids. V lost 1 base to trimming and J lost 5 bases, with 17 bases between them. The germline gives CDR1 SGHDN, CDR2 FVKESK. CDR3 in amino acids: CASSQGVGPDGETQYF. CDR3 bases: TGTGCCAGCAGCCAAGGTGTTGGCCCCGACGGGGAGACCCAGTACTTC.

In nucleotides, the CDR3 is TGTGCCAGCAGCCAAGAAGGAGCTAGCGTCCACAATGAGCAGTTCTTC. This translates into CASSQEGASVHNEQFF. V is TRBV3-1 and J is TRBJ2-1; maybe TRBD2 (6 bases). CDR1 is LGHDT and CDR2 is YNNKEL in the germline V gene (reference sequence). The CDR3 extends over 16 amino acids. With 0 bases removed from V and 5 bases from J, the gap between germline ends came to 14 bases.

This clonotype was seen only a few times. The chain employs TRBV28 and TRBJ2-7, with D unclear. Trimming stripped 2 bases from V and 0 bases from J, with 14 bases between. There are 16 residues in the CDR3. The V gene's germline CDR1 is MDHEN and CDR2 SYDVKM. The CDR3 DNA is TGTGCCAGCAGTTTAATCGGCCAGGCGATCTCCTACGAGCAGTACTTC. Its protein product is CASSLIGQAISYEQYF.

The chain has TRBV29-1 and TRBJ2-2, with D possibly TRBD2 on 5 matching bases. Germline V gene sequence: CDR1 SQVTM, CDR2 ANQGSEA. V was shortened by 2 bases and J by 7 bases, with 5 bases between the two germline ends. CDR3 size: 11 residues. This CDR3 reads CSVERDGELFF. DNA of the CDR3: TGCAGCGTTGAACGGGACGGGGAGCTGTTTTTT.

The DNA of the CDR3 is TGTGCCATCAGTGAGAGGGCTAGCGGGAGCACAGATACGCAGTATTTT. Translation: CAISERASGSTDTQYF. This chain uses TRBV10-3 with TRBJ2-3, with TRBD2 identical over 8 bases. Per the germline V gene, CDR1 is ENHRY and CDR2 is SYGVKD. Trimming took 2 bases from V and 0 from J; bases not matched to a gene: 4. This CDR3 region has 16 residues.

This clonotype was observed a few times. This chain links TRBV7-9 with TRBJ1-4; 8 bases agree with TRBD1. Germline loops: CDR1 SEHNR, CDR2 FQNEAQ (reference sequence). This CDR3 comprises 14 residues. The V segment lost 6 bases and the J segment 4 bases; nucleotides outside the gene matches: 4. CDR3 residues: CASRQGGLNEKLFF. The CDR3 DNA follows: TGTGCCAGCAGACAGGGGGGGCTTAATGAAAAACTGTTTTTT. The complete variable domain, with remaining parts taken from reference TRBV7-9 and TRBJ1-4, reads DTGVSQNPRHKITKRGQNVTFRCDPISEHNRLYWYRQTLGQGPEFLTYFQNEAQLEKSRLLSDRFSAERPKGSFSTLEIQRTEQGDSAMYLCASRQGGLNEKLFFGSGTQLSVL.

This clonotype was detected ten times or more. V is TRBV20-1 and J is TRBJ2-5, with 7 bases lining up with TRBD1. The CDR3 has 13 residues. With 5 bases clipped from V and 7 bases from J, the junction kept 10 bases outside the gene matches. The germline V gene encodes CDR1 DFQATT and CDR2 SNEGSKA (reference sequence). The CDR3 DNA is TGCAGTGCTTGGGAGACAGGGCCAGGGACCCAGTACTTC. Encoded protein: CSAWETGPGTQYF.

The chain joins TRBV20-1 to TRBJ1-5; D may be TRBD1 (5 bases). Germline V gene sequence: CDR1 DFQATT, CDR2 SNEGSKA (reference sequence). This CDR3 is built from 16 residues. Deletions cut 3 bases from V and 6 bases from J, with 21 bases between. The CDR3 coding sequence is TGCAGTGCTAGCACAGGTGCGGGGGTTAATCGTCAGCCCCAGCATTTT. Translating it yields CSASTGAGVNRQPQHF.

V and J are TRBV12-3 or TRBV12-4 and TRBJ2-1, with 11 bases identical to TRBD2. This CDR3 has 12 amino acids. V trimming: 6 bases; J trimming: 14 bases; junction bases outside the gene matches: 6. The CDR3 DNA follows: TGTGCCAGCAGCTATATAGCGGGGGGGGAGTTCTTC. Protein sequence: CASSYIAGGEFF.

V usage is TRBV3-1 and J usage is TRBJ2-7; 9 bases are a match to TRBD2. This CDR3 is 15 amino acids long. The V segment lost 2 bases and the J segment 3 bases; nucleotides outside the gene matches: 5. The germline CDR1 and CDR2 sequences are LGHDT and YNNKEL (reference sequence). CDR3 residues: CASSQLAGSYYEQYF. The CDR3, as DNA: TGTGCCAGCAGCCAACTAGCGGGGTCCTACTACGAGCAGTACTTC.

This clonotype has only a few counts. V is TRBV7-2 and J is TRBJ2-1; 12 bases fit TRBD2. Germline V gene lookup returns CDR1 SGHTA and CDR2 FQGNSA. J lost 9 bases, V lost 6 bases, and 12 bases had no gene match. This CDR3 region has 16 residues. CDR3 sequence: CASSLTGTSGLSEQFF. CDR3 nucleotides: TGTGCCAGCAGTTTGACCGGGACTAGCGGGTTGAGTGAGCAGTTCTTC.

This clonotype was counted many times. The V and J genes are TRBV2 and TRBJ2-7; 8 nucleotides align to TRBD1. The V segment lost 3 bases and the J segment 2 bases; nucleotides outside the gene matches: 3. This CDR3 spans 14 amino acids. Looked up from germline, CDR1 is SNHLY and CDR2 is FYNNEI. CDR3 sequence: CASSDRDRTYEQYF. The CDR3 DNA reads TGTGCCAGCAGTGACAGGGACAGGACCTACGAGCAGTACTTC.

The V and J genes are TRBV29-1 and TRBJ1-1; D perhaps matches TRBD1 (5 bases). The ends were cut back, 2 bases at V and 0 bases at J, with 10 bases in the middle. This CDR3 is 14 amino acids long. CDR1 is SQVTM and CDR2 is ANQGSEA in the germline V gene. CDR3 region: CSVEQRGMNTEAFF. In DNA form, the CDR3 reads TGCAGCGTTGAACAGAGGGGAATGAACACTGAAGCTTTCTTT.

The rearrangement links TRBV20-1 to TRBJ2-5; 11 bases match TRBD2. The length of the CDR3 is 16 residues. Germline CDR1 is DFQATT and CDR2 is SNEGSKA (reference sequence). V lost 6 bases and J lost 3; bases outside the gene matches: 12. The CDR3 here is CSARLAGFYGEETQYF. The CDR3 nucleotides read TGCAGTGCCCGACTAGCGGGATTTTACGGGGAAGAGACCCAGTACTTC.